The 21 T cell receptor beta chains in this list originate from one sample, sequenced in a study of regulatory T cells in long-lasting Graves disease. Stated time point: persistent/refractory GD, antithyroid drugs over 5 years with positive TRAb. After RNA was extracted from PBMCs, the TCR library was made from it. Libraries of TCR beta came from iRepertoire HTBI primers plus Arm-PCR of CDR3 regions. TCRdb called the multiplex PCR reads again in MiXCR, with one record for every CDR3 protein. Among hundreds of thousands of distinct CDR3 sequences listed, under 25% were seen once. The sample in question was peripheral blood mononuclear cells (PBMCs), obtained when the disease was refractory, from a patient treated with antithyroid drugs. The receptors originated from a female donor with Graves disease.

This clonotype was observed a handful of times. The chain recombines TRBV20-1 with TRBJ1-6; no definite D call. The CDR3 has 15 residues. V shed 0 bases and J shed 5 bases, with 11 bases lying between them. Germline V CDR1 and CDR2: DFQATT, SNEGSKA (reference sequence). The CDR3 nucleotides are TGCAGTGCTAGAGAGCCCAGGCGTGATAATTCACCCCTCCACTTT. It specifies CSAREPRRDNSPLHF.

This clonotype turned up a few times. CDR3 amino acids: CSVATVNTEAFF. CDR3 nucleotide sequence: TGCAGCGTTGCGACAGTGAACACTGAAGCTTTCTTT. The chain joins TRBV29-1 to TRBJ1-1; perhaps TRBD1 as D (5 bases). V was shortened by 4 bases and J by 0 bases, with 6 bases between the two germline ends. Germline values: CDR1 SQVTM, CDR2 ANQGSEA. The CDR3 consists of 12 residues.

This clonotype was seen ten or more times. V is TRBV6-1 and J is TRBJ1-1, with no clear D. This CDR3 region has 14 residues. Trimming removed 7 bases at V and 4 bases at J, with 16 bases between. The germline V gene encodes CDR1 MNHNS and CDR2 SASEGT. This CDR3 reads CASNKQRTGTEAFF. DNA for the CDR3: TGTGCCAGCAATAAACAGAGGACGGGCACTGAAGCTTTCTTT.

The chain couples TRBV5-4 to TRBJ2-3; a possible D gene is TRBD2 (6 bases). Germline CDR1 and CDR2: SGHNT and YYREEE (reference sequence). V was trimmed by 2 bases and J by 2 bases, leaving 9 bases between them. The CDR3 totals 14 residues. The CDR3 coding sequence is TGTGCCAGCAGCTTCCGGGGGACCACAGATACGCAGTATTTT. Its translation: CASSFRGTTDTQYF. The entire variable domain, with the rest obtained from reference TRBV5-4 and TRBJ2-3, is as follows: ETGVTQSPTHLIKTRGQQVTLRCSSQSGHNTVSWYQQALGQGPQFIFQYYREEENGRGNFPPRFSGLQFPNYSSELNVNALELDDSALYLCASSFRGTTDTQYFGPGTRLTVL.

The chain recombines TRBV6-5 with TRBJ1-1, with D unclear. This CDR3 spans 14 amino acids. With 0 bases removed from V and 3 bases from J, the gap between germline ends came to 8 bases. Per the germline V gene, CDR1 is MNHEY and CDR2 is SVGAGI. Written as DNA, the CDR3 is TGTGCCAGCAGTTACTCGCTTCGGGACACTGAAGCTTTCTTT. Translation gives CASSYSLRDTEAFF.

This clonotype was seen more than once but under ten times. V is TRBV29-1 and J is TRBJ2-5; D gene uncertain. The V gene lost 3 bases and the J gene lost 2 bases, with 7 bases spanning the gap. Per germline, CDR1 SQVTM and CDR2 ANQGSEA. The CDR3 loop spans 12 amino acids. In DNA, the CDR3 is TGCAGCGTTGAGGGCTTACAAGAGACCCAGTACTTC. Encoded protein: CSVEGLQETQYF.

V is TRBV7-2 and J is TRBJ1-5; D remains unclear. The CDR3 has 14 residues. Germline lookup yields CDR1 SGHTA and CDR2 FQGNSA. Trimming cost V 0 bases and J 5 bases, with 8 bases left between them. This chain's CDR3 is CASSLAYSDQPQHF. The CDR3 DNA follows: TGTGCCAGCAGCTTAGCGTACTCAGATCAGCCCCAGCATTTT.

This clonotype has ten or more counts. This chain joins TRBV11-2 and TRBJ2-7; 12 nucleotides line up with TRBD2. CDR3 length equals 16 residues. The V and J ends lost 4 bases and 2 bases, in that order; junction bases with no gene match: 6. The germline gives CDR1 SGHAT, CDR2 FQNNGV. This chain's CDR3 is CASSSGLAGIAYEQYF. The CDR3 DNA is TGTGCCAGCAGCTCGGGACTAGCGGGCATAGCCTACGAGCAGTACTTC.

This clonotype was recorded many times. This chain links TRBV28 with TRBJ1-1, with D possibly being TRBD1 (5 bases). CDR3 length: 11 residues. Trimming took 7 bases from V and 13 from J, leaving 16 bases between them. Germline loops: CDR1 MDHEN, CDR2 SYDVKM. Written as DNA, the CDR3 is TGTGCCAGCACCGATCGGGGGTACGGTTTCTTT. Translation gives CASTDRGYGFF. The entire variable domain, with the rest obtained from reference TRBV28 and TRBJ1-1, is as follows: DVKVTQSSRYLVKRTGEKVFLECVQDMDHENMFWYRQDPGLGLRLIYFSYDVKMKEKGDIPEGYSVSREKKERFSLILESASTNQTSMYLCASTDRGYGFFGQGTRLTVV.

Only a few counts were recorded for this clonotype. The chain uses TRBV7-9 and TRBJ2-3, with a tentative D call TRBD2 (6 bases). This CDR3 contains 15 residues. Trimming stripped 8 bases from V and 0 bases from J, with 15 bases between. Germline CDR1 SEHNR, CDR2 FQNEAQ (reference sequence). The CDR3 reads CASRGGAYSTDTQYF. CDR3 in DNA: TGTGCCAGCCGCGGAGGGGCGTATAGCACAGATACGCAGTATTTT.

The sample holds a few counts of this clonotype. The J gene is TRBJ1-2, the V gene TRBV7-2, with TRBD1 identical over 9 bases. Trimming cost V 5 bases and J 7 bases; bases outside gene matches: 5. The CDR3 sequence is 13 residues long. Germline-derived CDR1 and CDR2 are SGHTA and FQGNSA. The CDR3 DNA reads as TGTGCCAGCAGCGGGACAGGGAGAACTGGCTACACCTTC. It yields the protein CASSGTGRTGYTF. Using reference TRBV7-2 and TRBJ1-2 for the parts outside the CDR3, the full variable domain is GAGVSQSPSNKVTEKGKDVELRCDPISGHTALYWYRQSLGQGLEFLIYFQGNSAPDKSGLPSDRFSAERTGGSVSTLTIQRTQQEDSAVYLCASSGTGRTGYTFGSGTRLTVV.

This clonotype turned up a few times. Lacking the conserved final phenylalanine or tryptophan, this CDR3 likely reflects a read error. The V call is TRBV5-1, the J call TRBJ2-7; 7 nucleotides align to TRBD1. The CDR3 length is 15 residues. Per germline, CDR1 SGHRS and CDR2 YFSETQ. Trimming at V came to 2 bases and at J to 0 bases, leaving 5 bases not matched to a gene. The CDR3 DNA reads as TGCGCCAGCAGCTTTGGAGACAGGGACTCCTACGAGCAGTACCTC. It translates to CASSFGDRDSYEQYL.

At least ten counts were recorded for this clonotype. The J gene is TRBJ1-4, the V gene TRBV28; D uncertain. This CDR3 has 13 amino acids. Trimming stripped 5 bases from V and 5 bases from J, with 9 bases between. Germline CDR1 reads MDHEN; CDR2 reads SYDVKM. The CDR3 reads CASSLIVNEKLFF. The CDR3 DNA is TGTGCCAGCAGTCTCATCGTAAATGAAAAACTGTTTTTT. The whole variable domain, remainder taken from reference TRBV28 and TRBJ1-4, is DVKVTQSSRYLVKRTGEKVFLECVQDMDHENMFWYRQDPGLGLRLIYFSYDVKMKEKGDIPEGYSVSREKKERFSLILESASTNQTSMYLCASSLIVNEKLFFGSGTQLSVL.

V is TRBV19 and J is TRBJ1-5; possible D gene TRBD1, 6 bases. Germline values: CDR1 LNHDA, CDR2 SQIVND (reference sequence). The ends were cut back, 5 bases at V and 1 base at J, with 12 bases in the middle. This CDR3 region has 15 residues. DNA for the CDR3: TGTGCCAGTAGTTCTACGAGGGGGAGCAATCAGCCCCAGCATTTT. Translated, it gives CASSSTRGSNQPQHF.

The rearrangement links TRBV4-1 to TRBJ2-7; the match to TRBD1 covers 11 bases. Trimming removed 2 bases from V and 2 bases from J; junction bases left unmatched: 5. This CDR3 region has 16 residues. Germline CDR1 reads MGHRA; CDR2 reads YSYEKL. The CDR3 nucleotides read TGCGCCAGCAGCCAAAGCCCGGGACAGGGGGCCTACGAGCAGTACTTC. Translated: CASSQSPGQGAYEQYF.

Ten or more counts support this clonotype. The rearrangement links TRBV3-1 to TRBJ1-6; possibly TRBD1 for D (5 bases). This CDR3 is built from 14 residues. Germline lookup yields CDR1 LGHDT and CDR2 YNNKEL (reference sequence). V was shortened by 7 bases and J by 4 bases, with 11 bases between the two germline ends. The CDR3 here is CASMAGTYNSPLHF. For the CDR3, the DNA is TGTGCCAGCATGGCAGGGACTTATAATTCACCCCTCCACTTT.

This clonotype was seen ten or more times. The V and J genes are TRBV2 and TRBJ1-4; D possibly corresponds to TRBD1 (6 bases). With 6 bases removed from V and 2 bases from J, the gap between germline ends came to 19 bases. Germline V CDR1 and CDR2: SNHLY, FYNNEI. The CDR3 runs 17 residues. CDR3 in DNA: TGTGCCAGCAGCCGCGCGGCGGGGGGGGCGACTAATGAAAAACTGTTTTTT. Translating it yields CASSRAAGGATNEKLFF.

The chain joins TRBV6-2 or TRBV6-3 to TRBJ2-7; 7 bases match TRBD1. The junction had 12 bases not matched to a gene; V was cut back by 4 bases and J by 6 bases. Germline V gene lookup returns CDR1 MNHEY and CDR2 SVGEGT. This CDR3 contains 15 residues. Written as DNA, the CDR3 is TGTGCCAGCAGTTTCTCCGGGACAGAAGGAAGCGAGCAGTACTTC. Translation: CASSFSGTEGSEQYF.

This clonotype was seen at least ten times. The genes are TRBV20-1 and TRBJ2-5; D perhaps matches TRBD2 (6 bases). This CDR3 region has 14 residues. Germline CDR1 DFQATT, CDR2 SNEGSKA (reference sequence). The V gene lost 5 bases and the J gene lost 3 bases, with 16 bases spanning the gap. This CDR3 reads CSAPGTGRKETQYF. CDR3 nucleotide sequence: TGCAGTGCTCCCGGGACTGGAAGGAAAGAGACCCAGTACTTC.

This clonotype has ten or more counts. This chain links TRBV28 with TRBJ2-6; D could derive from TRBD1 or TRBD2 (5 bases each). The germline V gene has CDR1 MDHEN and CDR2 SYDVKM. This CDR3 contains 17 residues. V lost 5 bases to trimming and J lost 0 bases, with 14 bases between them. The CDR3 protein is CASSLLPGTSGANVLTF. The CDR3 region has the DNA TGTGCCAGCAGTCTACTTCCCGGGACCTCTGGGGCCAACGTCCTGACTTTC.

This clonotype was found once. A read error may explain this, as a much larger clone is one base away. The chain couples TRBV2 to TRBJ2-7, with D tentatively TRBD1 or TRBD2 (5 bases each). CDR3 length equals 13 residues. The V gene lost 11 bases and the J gene lost 4 bases, with 18 bases spanning the gap. The germline CDR1 and CDR2 sequences are SNHLY and FYNNEI. CDR3 region: CAGRDLVTYEQYF. DNA of the CDR3: TGTGCCGGCCGGGACCTCGTTACATACGAGCAGTACTTC. Filled out from reference TRBV2 and TRBJ2-7, the complete variable domain reads EPEVTQTPSHQVTQMGQEVILRCVPISNHLYFYWYRQILGQKVEFLVSFYNNEISEKSEIFDDQFSVERPDGSNFTLKIRSTKLEDSAMYFCAGRDLVTYEQYFGPGTRLTVT.